Each of the 23 T cell receptor beta chains below was sequenced from the same sample in a study of Ad26.COV2.S vaccination and SARS-CoV-2 variants (dated by TCRdb to about 2021). According to the study, the label for this sample's treatment or condition signals: approximately 18 received Ad26.COV2.S at low or high dose, single or two shots; five or six received placebo; per-sample allocation not given. For vaccine and placebo recipients, repertoires were sequenced using samples collected on day 63 after the first injection. Library construction relied on the immunoSEQ multiplex PCR assay. The immuneACCESS repertoire file appears here via TCRdb, limited to in-frame rearrangements. These files lack a portion of the clones; in checked studies, under half of the deficit traces to unresolved V genes, and the cause of the others is not known. Within this sample are 350,000 to 450,000 clones, with about nine tenths of them counted one time only. Around 3.5% of the sample belongs to the ten largest clones.

The material was peripheral blood, obtained in a trial of Ad26.COV2.S vaccine versus placebo. The receptors derive from a person aged 18-65 years who received the Ad26.COV2.S COVID-19 vaccine or a placebo.

This chain joins TRBV6-5 and TRBJ2-7, with a possible D match to TRBD2 (5 bases). Germline V gives CDR1 MNHEY, CDR2 SVGAGI. The CDR3 runs to 13 residues. V was shortened by 7 bases and J by 6 bases, with 16 bases between the two germline ends. The CDR3 loop is CASKPDGGVEQYF. The CDR3 nucleotides read TGTGCCAGCAAGCCGGATGGAGGCGTCGAGCAGTACTTC.

The rearrangement joins TRBV5-4 to TRBJ2-7; possible D gene TRBD2, 5 bases. V was trimmed by 4 bases and J by 7 bases, leaving 18 bases between them. The CDR3 is 14 residues long. Germline values: CDR1 SGHNT, CDR2 YYREEE (reference sequence). The CDR3 nucleotides are TGTGCCAGCAGCCAGGAAGGCCCTAGCAGAGAGCAGTACTTC. This translates into CASSQEGPSREQYF.

The chain recombines TRBV6-5 with TRBJ1-2; D remains unclear. V lost 2 bases to trimming and J lost 4 bases, with 8 bases between them. The CDR3 is 13 residues long. Germline assignment: CDR1 MNHEY and CDR2 SVGAGI. CDR3 residues: CASSYRGGYGYTF. The CDR3 DNA follows: TGTGCCAGCAGTTACCGGGGTGGCTATGGCTACACCTTC.

The V gene is TRBV6-5, the J gene TRBJ2-1, with TRBD2 matching over 8 bases. Unmatched junction bases numbered 2, after V lost 2 bases and J lost 2 bases. Germline CDR1 is MNHEY and CDR2 is SVGAGI. This CDR3 spans 15 amino acids. The CDR3 loop reads CASSYTSGPYNEQFF. The CDR3 DNA follows: TGTGCCAGCAGTTACACTAGCGGTCCCTACAATGAGCAGTTCTTC.

The J gene is TRBJ1-4, the V gene TRBV14; D not resolved. V was trimmed by 4 bases and J by 6 bases, leaving 12 bases between them. CDR1 is SGHDN, CDR2 FVKESK, per germline. The CDR3 sequence is 14 residues long. CDR3 sequence (DNA): TGTGCCAGCAGCCGCGGAGGGTTTGATGAAAAACTGTTTTTT. As protein: CASSRGGFDEKLFF.

V and J are TRBV18 and TRBJ2-1; 10 positions match TRBD1. CDR1 and CDR2 (germline): KGHSH, LQKENI. This CDR3 has 16 residues. J gave up 7 bases and V 2 bases, and 8 bases lay outside the gene matches. CDR3 nucleotides: TGTGCCAGCTCACCAATGATAGGGACAGGGGAGAATGAGCAGTTCTTC. This codes for CASSPMIGTGENEQFF.

The V and J genes are TRBV13 and TRBJ2-3; D tentatively reads TRBD1 or TRBD2 (6 bases each). Germline CDR1 PRHDT, CDR2 FYEKMQ (reference sequence). The CDR3 consists of 15 residues. V was cut by 7 bases and J by 3 bases, with 17 bases left in between. In DNA form, the CDR3 reads TGTGCCAGCAAAGTAGGGGGGCAGGGGACAGATACGCAGTATTTT. Protein sequence: CASKVGGQGTDTQYF. The complete variable domain, with remaining parts taken from reference TRBV13 and TRBJ2-3, reads AAGVIQSPRHLIKEKRETATLKCYPIPRHDTVYWYQQGPGQDPQFLISFYEKMQSDKGSIPDRFSAQQFSDYHSELNMSSLELGDSALYFCASKVGGQGTDTQYFGPGTRLTVL.

This chain uses TRBV15 with TRBJ1-3, with a possible D match to TRBD1 (5 bases). The CDR3 is 17 residues long. CDR1 and CDR2 (germline): LNHNV, YYDKDF (reference sequence). V lost 0 bases to trimming and J lost 4 bases, with 16 bases between them. CDR3 loop: CATSRDPLAGMGNTIYF. CDR3 sequence (DNA): TGTGCCACCAGCAGAGATCCTTTGGCAGGGATGGGAAACACCATATATTTT.

As to this clone: Different DNA sequences within this sample yield the same CDR3. The V call is TRBV5-1, the J call TRBJ2-7, with 7 bases that match TRBD1. The length of the CDR3 is 13 residues. With 0 bases clipped from V and 3 bases from J, the junction kept 0 bases outside the gene matches. Germline V gives CDR1 SGHRS, CDR2 YFSETQ. CDR3 nucleotide sequence: TGCGCCAGCAGCTTGGGGACAGGCTACGAGCAGTACTTC. It encodes CASSLGTGYEQYF.

V gene TRBV18 combines with J gene TRBJ1-1; TRBD1 agrees at 7 bases. Germline-derived CDR1 and CDR2 are KGHSH and LQKENI. With V trimmed by 3 bases and J by 2 bases, 3 bases remained unmatched. The CDR3 contains 14 residues. The DNA for the CDR3 is TGTGCCAGCTCACCCAGGGACAGAAACACTGAAGCTTTCTTT. Its protein is CASSPRDRNTEAFF.

This clone came up once. The chain carries TRBV19 and TRBJ1-2; D unclear. Germline V CDR1 and CDR2: LNHDA, SQIVND (reference sequence). V was cut by 7 bases and J by 4 bases, with 10 bases left in between. CDR3 length: 12 residues. CDR3 DNA: TGTGCCAGTAACCGGGGTTTCTATGGCTACACCTTC. This codes for CASNRGFYGYTF.

The CDR3 reads CASSQDRGLVDQPQHF. CDR3 coding DNA: TGCGCCAGCAGCCAAGATCGGGGGCTTGTCGATCAGCCCCAGCATTTT. The chain couples TRBV4-1 to TRBJ1-5, with D possibly being TRBD1 (6 bases). Trimming took off 0 bases at V and 5 bases at J, with 14 bases between the two ends. CDR1 is MGHRA and CDR2 is YSYEKL in the germline V gene. This CDR3 is 16 amino acids long.

The J gene is TRBJ2-7, the V gene TRBV9; a possible D gene is TRBD1 (5 bases). V was trimmed by 0 bases and J by 3 bases, leaving 10 bases between them. CDR3 length equals 14 residues. Germline CDR1 is SGDLS and CDR2 is YYNGEE. The CDR3 nucleotides are TGTGCCAGCAGCGTAGGCGAAGGGGTCTACGAGCAGTACTTC. Protein: CASSVGEGVYEQYF.

For this clone: This CDR3 is also generated by other DNA sequences in the sample. This sequence joins TRBV7-9 and TRBJ2-2; the D gene is possibly TRBD1 (6 bases). The CDR3 has 16 residues. V was pared by 4 bases and J by 0 bases, with 12 bases between. The germline V gene has CDR1 SEHNR and CDR2 FQNEAQ (reference sequence). CDR3 loop: CASSSFGTPNTGELFF. The CDR3 nucleotides read TGTGCCAGCAGCTCGTTTGGGACACCGAACACCGGGGAGCTGTTTTTT. The full variable domain, rest sourced from reference TRBV7-9 and TRBJ2-2, is DTGVSQNPRHKITKRGQNVTFRCDPISEHNRLYWYRQTLGQGPEFLTYFQNEAQLEKSRLLSDRFSAERPKGSFSTLEIQRTEQGDSAMYLCASSSFGTPNTGELFFGEGSRLTVL.

The V and J genes are TRBV7-3 and TRBJ2-5; D is uncertain. CDR1 is SGHTA and CDR2 is FQGTGA in the germline V gene. The CDR3 runs 13 residues. Trimming left V 1 base short and J 4 bases short, with 7 bases between. The CDR3 DNA is TGTGCCAGCAGCTTAAGTGTGGGAGAGACCCAGTACTTC. This sequence encodes CASSLSVGETQYF.

The CDR3 DNA follows: TGTGCCAGCAGCAAAATAATAAGGGCAGGGGAAAGCACAGATACGCAGTATTTT. Its translation is CASSKIIRAGESTDTQYF. The chain combines TRBV21-1 with TRBJ2-3; the D call in the table, TRBD1, was not verified against the DNA. TRBV21-1 is a listed pseudogene. The CDR3 is 18 amino acids.

This rearrangement joins TRBV5-1 to TRBJ2-5; perhaps TRBD2 as D (5 bases). V lost 4 bases and J 4 bases, leaving 8 bases between the germline ends. CDR3 size: 12 residues. Germline CDR1 is SGHRS and CDR2 is YFSETQ. In DNA, the CDR3 is TGCGCCAGCAGCCCCCGGGGAGAGACCCAGTACTTC. This sequence encodes CASSPRGETQYF.

This rearrangement joins TRBV7-9 to TRBJ2-3; 9 positions match TRBD2. Trimming at V came to 5 bases and at J to 2 bases, leaving 17 bases not matched to a gene. Germline-derived CDR1 and CDR2 are SEHNR and FQNEAQ (reference sequence). The CDR3 has 19 amino acids. The CDR3 loop is CASSPLGTSPRFLTDTQYF. The CDR3 DNA reads as TGTGCCAGCAGCCCCCTCGGGACTAGCCCCCGGTTCCTCACAGATACGCAGTATTTT.

The genes are TRBV14 and TRBJ1-2; no reliable D call. The CDR3 sequence is 14 residues long. Germline CDR1 reads SGHDN; CDR2 reads FVKESK. V lost 1 base, J lost 2 bases, and 8 bases lay in between. CDR3 nucleotide sequence: TGTGCCAGCAGCCAAGTTAACAACAACTATGGCTACACCTTC. Its protein product is CASSQVNNNYGYTF.

The V gene is TRBV7-8, the J gene TRBJ2-3; D not certain. The CDR3 length is 15 residues. Germline values: CDR1 SGHVS, CDR2 FQNEAQ. V was shortened by 2 bases and J by 6 bases, with 15 bases between the two germline ends. CDR3: CASSLSEKNVDTQYF. The DNA of the CDR3 is TGTGCCAGCAGCTTATCGGAAAAGAACGTTGATACGCAGTATTTT.

This sequence joins TRBV29-1 and TRBJ1-4, with no clear D. The V end was cut by 4 bases, the J end by 4 bases, with 10 bases between. CDR3 size: 13 residues. CDR1 is SQVTM and CDR2 is ANQGSEA in the germline V gene. The CDR3 sequence: CSVGVRRNEKLFF. In DNA, the CDR3 is TGCAGCGTTGGGGTACGGCGTAATGAAAAACTGTTTTTT.

This clone was observed once. The chain combines TRBV5-1 with TRBJ2-5; D could derive from TRBD1 or TRBD2 (5 bases each). Looked up from germline, CDR1 is SGHRS and CDR2 is YFSETQ. This CDR3 contains 15 residues. V lost 1 base and J lost 3, with 13 bases in between. The CDR3 protein is CASSLIPGRKETQYF. As DNA, the CDR3 is TGCGCCAGCAGCTTGATCCCGGGACGGAAAGAGACCCAGTACTTC.

This clone was observed a single time. Here the CDR3 DNA reads TGTGCCTGGACCTCGACCGAGGCGGGATCAAGTTACGAGCAGTACTTC. Translation: CAWTSTEAGSSYEQYF. The rearrangement joins TRBV30 to TRBJ2-7, with D perhaps matching TRBD2 (6 bases). V lost 4 bases and J 4 bases, leaving 23 bases between the germline ends. The CDR3 is 16 residues long. Looked up from germline, CDR1 is GTSNPN and CDR2 is SVGIG (reference sequence).